Below, 10 T cell receptor beta chains from the same sample are listed, as sequenced in a study of response to subunit inactivated influenza vaccine. TCRdb reprocessed the RT-PCR reads with MiXCR, giving one entry per CDR3 protein. This table has roughly 520,000 distinct CDR3 sequences, 25% appearing once. The sample consisted of CD4+ T cells sorted from PBMCs, taken more than 4 days after vaccination. These receptors all come from a man aged 45-65 years who received an inactivated influenza vaccine.

This clonotype occurred a few times. The chain combines TRBV5-1 with TRBJ2-5; 7 bases fit TRBD1. V lost 4 bases to trimming and J lost 1 base; unmatched junction nucleotides: 7. The germline V gene encodes CDR1 SGHRS and CDR2 YFSETQ. The CDR3 runs 15 residues. In DNA, the CDR3 is TGCGCCAGCAGCCCAGGGGGAGCCCTCCAAGAGACCCAGTACTTC. Translated: CASSPGGALQETQYF.

A few counts support this clonotype. The rearrangement joins TRBV6-1 to TRBJ2-7; 9 bases are a match to TRBD1. The ends lost 5 bases at V and 6 bases at J; junction bases unmatched: 11. There are 15 residues in the CDR3. From germline, CDR1 is MNHNS and CDR2 SASEGT. CDR3 nucleotide sequence: TGTGCCAGCAGTACGACCGGGACAGGGACCCTCGAGCAGTACTTC. Its translation is CASSTTGTGTLEQYF.

A few counts support this clonotype. This chain uses TRBV24-1 with TRBJ2-5, with D tentatively TRBD1 or TRBD2 (5 bases each). This CDR3 has 15 residues. With 3 bases removed from V and 2 bases from J, the gap between germline ends came to 12 bases. CDR1 KGHDR and CDR2 SFDVKD come from the germline V gene. CDR3 region: CATSDASGAQETQYF. In DNA, the CDR3 is TGTGCCACCAGTGATGCGTCCGGGGCTCAAGAGACCCAGTACTTC.

This sequence joins TRBV10-3 and TRBJ1-2; TRBD1 agrees at 7 bases. The length of the CDR3 is 15 residues. Germline V CDR1 and CDR2: ENHRY, SYGVKD. With 2 bases clipped from V and 4 bases from J, the junction kept 7 bases outside the gene matches. Written as DNA, the CDR3 is TGTGCCATCAGTGAGGAATTTCAGGGGGGCTATGGCTACACCTTC. Translated: CAISEEFQGGYGYTF.

This clonotype was seen repeatedly, ten times or more. The V call is TRBV5-1, the J call TRBJ2-1; no definite D call. The CDR3 loop spans 15 amino acids. The V gene's germline CDR1 is SGHRS and CDR2 YFSETQ. Trimming shortened V by 1 base and J by 0 bases, and 8 bases separated the two germline ends. The CDR3 is CASSLLPSSYNEQFF. The CDR3 bases are TGCGCCAGCAGCTTGCTGCCTAGCTCCTACAATGAGCAGTTCTTC.

This clonotype was seen more than once but under ten times. This chain uses TRBV5-5 with TRBJ2-1; 9 nucleotides align to TRBD1. Germline V gene lookup returns CDR1 SGHKS and CDR2 YYEKEE (reference sequence). Trimming at V came to 0 bases and at J to 6 bases, leaving 7 bases not matched to a gene. CDR3 length: 16 amino acids. CDR3 sequence (DNA): TGTGCCAGCAGCTTGGTAGGGGGACAGGGTTTCAATGAGCAGTTCTTC. Translated: CASSLVGGQGFNEQFF.

The genes are TRBV11-1 and TRBJ2-4, with D possibly matching TRBD1 (6 bases). Germline V gene lookup returns CDR1 SGHAT and CDR2 FQDESV (reference sequence). Trimming left V 6 bases short and J 6 bases short, with 15 bases between. This CDR3 has 14 amino acids. The CDR3 DNA reads TGTGCCAGCAGTCAGGACAGAATTACAAACATTCAGTACTTC. Translated: CASSQDRITNIQYF. Filled out from reference TRBV11-1 and TRBJ2-4, the complete variable domain reads EAEVAQSPRYKITEKSQAVAFWCDPISGHATLYWYRQILGQGPELLVQFQDESVVDDSQLPKDRFSAERLKGVDSTLKIQPAELGDSAMYLCASSQDRITNIQYFGAGTRLSVL.

This clonotype was counted at least ten times. DNA for the CDR3: TGCAGCGTTTGGGACAGGGCCAGGAGCCCCTACACCTTC. Its translation: CSVWDRARSPYTF. V gene TRBV29-1 combines with J gene TRBJ1-2; 9 bases line up with TRBD1. Looked up from germline, CDR1 is SQVTM and CDR2 is ANQGSEA. V shed 5 bases, J shed 10 bases, and the junction held 11 bases outside the gene matches. CDR3 length: 13 amino acids. The complete variable domain, with remaining parts taken from reference TRBV29-1 and TRBJ1-2, reads SAVISQKPSRDICQRGTSLTIQCQVDSQVTMMFWYRQQPGQSLTLIATANQGSEATYESGFVIDKFPISRPNLTFSTLTVSNMSPEDSSIYLCSVWDRARSPYTFGSGTRLTVV.

This clonotype has only a few counts. The rearrangement links TRBV5-1 to TRBJ1-5, with D possibly TRBD1 on 5 matching bases. The CDR3 loop spans 15 amino acids. In germline, CDR1 is SGHRS, CDR2 YFSETQ. Trimming removed 0 bases at V and 6 bases at J, with 13 bases between. The CDR3 bases are TGCGCCAGCAGCTTGGCGGGTCAGGGAAGTCAGCCCCAGCATTTT. The encoded protein is CASSLAGQGSQPQHF.

This clonotype occurred a few times. CDR3 region: CASSYGRGHAGELFF. CDR3 sequence (DNA): TGTGCCAGCAGCTACGGCAGGGGGCATGCCGGGGAGCTGTTTTTT. The chain has TRBV5-6 and TRBJ2-2; 8 positions agree with TRBD1. CDR3 size: 15 residues. Germline V gene data show CDR1 as SGHDT and CDR2 as YYEEEE. Trimming cost V 3 bases and J 6 bases; bases outside gene matches: 7.